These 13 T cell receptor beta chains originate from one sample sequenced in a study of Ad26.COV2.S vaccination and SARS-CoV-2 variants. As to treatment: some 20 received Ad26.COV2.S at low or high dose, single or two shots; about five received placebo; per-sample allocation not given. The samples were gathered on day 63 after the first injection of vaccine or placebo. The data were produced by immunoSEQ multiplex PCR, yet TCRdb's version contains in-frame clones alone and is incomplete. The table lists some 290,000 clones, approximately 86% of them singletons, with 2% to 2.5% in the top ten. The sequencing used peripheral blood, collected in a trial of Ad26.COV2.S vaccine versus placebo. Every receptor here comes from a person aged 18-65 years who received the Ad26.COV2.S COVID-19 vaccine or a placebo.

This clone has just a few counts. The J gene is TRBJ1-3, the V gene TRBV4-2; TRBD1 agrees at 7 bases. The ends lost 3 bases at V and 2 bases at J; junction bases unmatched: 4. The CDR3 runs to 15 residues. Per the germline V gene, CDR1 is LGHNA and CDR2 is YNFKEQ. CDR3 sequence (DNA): TGTGCCAGCAGCCACCCGGGGACAGCTGGAAACACCATATATTTT. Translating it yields CASSHPGTAGNTIYF.

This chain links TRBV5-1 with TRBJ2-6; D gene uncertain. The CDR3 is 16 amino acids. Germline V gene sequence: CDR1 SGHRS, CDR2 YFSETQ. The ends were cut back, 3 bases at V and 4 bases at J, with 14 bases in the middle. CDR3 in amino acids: CASSSGLMAGANVLTF. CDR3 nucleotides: TGCGCCAGCAGCTCTGGTCTCATGGCCGGGGCCAACGTCCTGACTTTC.

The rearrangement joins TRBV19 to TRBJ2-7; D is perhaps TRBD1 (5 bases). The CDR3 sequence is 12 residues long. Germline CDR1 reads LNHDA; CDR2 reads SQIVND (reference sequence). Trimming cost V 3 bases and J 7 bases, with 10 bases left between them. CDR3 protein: CASSMQGGEQYF. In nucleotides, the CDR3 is TGTGCCAGTAGTATGCAGGGTGGGGAGCAGTACTTC.

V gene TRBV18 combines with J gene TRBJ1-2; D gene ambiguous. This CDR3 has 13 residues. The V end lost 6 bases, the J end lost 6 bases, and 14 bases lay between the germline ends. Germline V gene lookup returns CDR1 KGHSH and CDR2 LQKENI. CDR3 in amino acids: CASSPEPADGYTF. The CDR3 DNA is TGTGCCAGCTCCCCGGAGCCGGCAGATGGCTACACCTTC. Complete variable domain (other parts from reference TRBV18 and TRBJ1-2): NAGVMQNPRHLVRRRGQEARLRCSPMKGHSHVYWYRQLPEEGLKFMVYLQKENIIDESGMPKERFSAEFPKEGPSILRIQQVVRGDSAAYFCASSPEPADGYTFGSGTRLTVV.

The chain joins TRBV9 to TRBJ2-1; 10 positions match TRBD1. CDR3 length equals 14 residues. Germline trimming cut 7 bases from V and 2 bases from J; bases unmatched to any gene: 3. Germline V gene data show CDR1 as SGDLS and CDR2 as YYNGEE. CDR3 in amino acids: CASGTGDTYNEQFF. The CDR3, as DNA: TGTGCCAGCGGGACAGGGGACACCTACAATGAGCAGTTCTTC.

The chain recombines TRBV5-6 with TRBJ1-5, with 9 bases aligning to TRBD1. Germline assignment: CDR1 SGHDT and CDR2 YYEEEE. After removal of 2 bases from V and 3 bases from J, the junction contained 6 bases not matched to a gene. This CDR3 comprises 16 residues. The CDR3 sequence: CASSLGTGHNNQPQHF. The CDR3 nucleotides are TGTGCCAGCAGCTTAGGGACAGGGCATAACAATCAGCCCCAGCATTTT.

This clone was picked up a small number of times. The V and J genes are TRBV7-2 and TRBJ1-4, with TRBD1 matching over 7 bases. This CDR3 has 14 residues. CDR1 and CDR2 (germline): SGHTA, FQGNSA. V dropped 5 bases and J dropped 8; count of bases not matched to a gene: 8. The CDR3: CASSHQGGDEKLFF. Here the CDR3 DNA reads TGTGCCAGCAGCCACCAGGGGGGGGACGAAAAACTGTTTTTT.

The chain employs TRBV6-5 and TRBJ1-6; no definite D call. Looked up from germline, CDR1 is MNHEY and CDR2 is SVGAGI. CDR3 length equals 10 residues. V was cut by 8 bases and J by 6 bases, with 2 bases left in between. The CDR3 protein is CASGNSPLHF. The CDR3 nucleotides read TGTGCCAGCGGTAATTCACCCCTCCACTTT.

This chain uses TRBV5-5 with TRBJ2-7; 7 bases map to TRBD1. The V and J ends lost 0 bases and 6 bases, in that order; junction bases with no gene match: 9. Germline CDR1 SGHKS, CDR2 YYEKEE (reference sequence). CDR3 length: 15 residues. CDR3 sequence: CASSLVGQTKLEQYF. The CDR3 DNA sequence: TGTGCCAGCAGCTTGGTGGGACAGACGAAACTCGAGCAGTACTTC.

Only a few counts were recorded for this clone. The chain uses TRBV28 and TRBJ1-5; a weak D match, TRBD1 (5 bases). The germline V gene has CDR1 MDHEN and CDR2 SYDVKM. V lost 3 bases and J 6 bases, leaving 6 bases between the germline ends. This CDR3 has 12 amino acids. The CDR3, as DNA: TGTGCCAGCAGTTTGAGGGGTCAGCCCCAGCATTTT. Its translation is CASSLRGQPQHF.

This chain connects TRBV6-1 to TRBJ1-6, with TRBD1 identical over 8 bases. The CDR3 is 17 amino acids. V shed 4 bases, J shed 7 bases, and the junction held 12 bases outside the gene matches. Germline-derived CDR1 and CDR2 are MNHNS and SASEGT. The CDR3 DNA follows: TGTGCCAGCAGTGTGCTGGGACAGGTCGTAACAAATTCACCCCTCCACTTT. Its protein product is CASSVLGQVVTNSPLHF.

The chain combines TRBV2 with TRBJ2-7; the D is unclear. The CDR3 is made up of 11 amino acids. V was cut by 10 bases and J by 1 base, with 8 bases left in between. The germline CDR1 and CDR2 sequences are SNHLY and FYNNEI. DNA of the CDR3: TGTGCCACCAGGCCATCCTACGAGCAGTACTTC. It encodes CATRPSYEQYF.

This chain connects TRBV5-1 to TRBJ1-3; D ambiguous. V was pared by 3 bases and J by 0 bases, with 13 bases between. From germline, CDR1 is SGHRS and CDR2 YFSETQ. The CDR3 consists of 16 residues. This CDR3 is CASSYSGGISGNTIYF. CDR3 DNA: TGCGCCAGCAGCTACTCGGGAGGTATCTCTGGAAACACCATATATTTT.